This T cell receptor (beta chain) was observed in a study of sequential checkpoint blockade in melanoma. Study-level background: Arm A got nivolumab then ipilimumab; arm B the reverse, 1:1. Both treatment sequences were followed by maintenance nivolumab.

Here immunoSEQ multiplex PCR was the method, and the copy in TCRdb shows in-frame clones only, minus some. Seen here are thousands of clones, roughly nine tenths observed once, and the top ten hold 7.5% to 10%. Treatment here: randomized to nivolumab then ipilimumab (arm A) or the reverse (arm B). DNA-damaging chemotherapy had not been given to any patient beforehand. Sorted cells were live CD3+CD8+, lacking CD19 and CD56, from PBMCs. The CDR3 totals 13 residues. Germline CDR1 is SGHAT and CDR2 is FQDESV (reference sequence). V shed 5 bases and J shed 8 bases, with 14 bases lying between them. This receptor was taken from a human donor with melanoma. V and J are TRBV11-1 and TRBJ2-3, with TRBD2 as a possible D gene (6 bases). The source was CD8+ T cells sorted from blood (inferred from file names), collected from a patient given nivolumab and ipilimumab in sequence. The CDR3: CASSDRLEVTQYF. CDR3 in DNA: TGTGCCAGCAGCGACCGACTAGAGGTTACGCAGTATTTT.